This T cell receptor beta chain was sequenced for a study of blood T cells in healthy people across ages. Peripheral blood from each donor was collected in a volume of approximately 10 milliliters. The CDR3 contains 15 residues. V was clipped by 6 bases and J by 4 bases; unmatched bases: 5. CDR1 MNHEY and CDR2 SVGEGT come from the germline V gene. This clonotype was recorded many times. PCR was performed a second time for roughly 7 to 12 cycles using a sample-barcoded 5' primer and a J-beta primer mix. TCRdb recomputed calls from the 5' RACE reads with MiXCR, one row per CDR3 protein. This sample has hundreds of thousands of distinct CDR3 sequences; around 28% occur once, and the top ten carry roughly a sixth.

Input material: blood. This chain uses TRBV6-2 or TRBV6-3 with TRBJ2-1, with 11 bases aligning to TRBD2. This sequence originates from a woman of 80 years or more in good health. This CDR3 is CASRFSGGAYNEQFF. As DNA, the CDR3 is TGTGCCAGCAGATTTAGCGGGGGGGCATACAATGAGCAGTTCTTC.